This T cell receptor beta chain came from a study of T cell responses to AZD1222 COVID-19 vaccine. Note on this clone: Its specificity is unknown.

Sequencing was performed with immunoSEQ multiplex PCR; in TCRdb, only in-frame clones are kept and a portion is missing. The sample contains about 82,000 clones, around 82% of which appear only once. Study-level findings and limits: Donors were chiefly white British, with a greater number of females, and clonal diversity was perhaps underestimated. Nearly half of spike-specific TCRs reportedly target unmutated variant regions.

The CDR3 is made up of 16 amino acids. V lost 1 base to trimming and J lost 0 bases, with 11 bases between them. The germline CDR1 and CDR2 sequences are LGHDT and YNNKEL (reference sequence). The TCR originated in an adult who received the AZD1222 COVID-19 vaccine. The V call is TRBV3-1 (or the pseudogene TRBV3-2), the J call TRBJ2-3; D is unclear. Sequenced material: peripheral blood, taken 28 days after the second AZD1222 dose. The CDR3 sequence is CASSQVPDSSTDTQYF. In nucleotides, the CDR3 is TGTGCCAGCAGCCAAGTTCCAGACTCAAGCACAGATACGCAGTATTTT.